This T cell receptor (beta chain) is from a study of T cell responses to AZD1222 COVID-19 vaccine. This clone was counted once. Using immunoSEQ multiplex PCR, the repertoire was profiled, and TCRdb retains in-frame clones only, with some absent. This table has around 110,000 clones, around 92% appearing once. Some second doses came at about 4 weeks and others at about 12 weeks; these were pooled. Germline V lookup: CDR1 WSHSY, CDR2 SAAADI. V was trimmed by 6 bases and J by 4 bases, leaving 7 bases between them. The CDR3 has 11 residues. This TCR was sampled from an adult who received the AZD1222 COVID-19 vaccine. The sequences come from peripheral blood, collected 28 days after the second AZD1222 dose. The chain employs TRBV10-2 and TRBJ2-7; possible D gene TRBD1, 6 bases. The chain's CDR3 is CASRQGYEQYF. The CDR3 nucleotides read TGCGCCAGCAGACAGGGTTACGAGCAGTACTTC.